This T cell receptor beta chain was retrieved from a study of Ad26.COV2.S vaccination and SARS-CoV-2 variants. The CDR3 runs 13 residues. Germline CDR1 is SNHLY and CDR2 is FYNNEI. V lost 5 bases to trimming and J lost 4 bases, with 9 bases between them. Sequencing was performed with immunoSEQ multiplex PCR; in TCRdb, only in-frame clones are kept and a portion is missing. The data show hundreds of thousands of clones, 92% seen once. Treatment meaning: about 20 received Ad26.COV2.S at low or high dose, single or two shots; five or six received placebo; per-sample allocation not given. Samples analyzed were those drawn on day 63 after the first vaccine or placebo injection.

The V and J genes are TRBV2 and TRBJ1-5, with D hard to call. This sample comprised peripheral blood, obtained in a trial of Ad26.COV2.S vaccine versus placebo. This clonotype originated in a person aged 18 to 65 who received the Ad26.COV2.S COVID-19 vaccine or a placebo. The CDR3 sequence is CASSYTENQPQHF. DNA of the CDR3: TGTGCCAGCAGTTACACGGAAAATCAGCCCCAGCATTTT.